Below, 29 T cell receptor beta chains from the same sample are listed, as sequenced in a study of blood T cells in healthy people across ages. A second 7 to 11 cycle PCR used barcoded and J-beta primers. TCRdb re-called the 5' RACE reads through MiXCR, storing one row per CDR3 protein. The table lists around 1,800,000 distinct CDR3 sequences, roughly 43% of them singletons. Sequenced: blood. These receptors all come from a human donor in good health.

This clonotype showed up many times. In DNA form, the CDR3 reads TGCAGTGTGGTCGGGGGCGCGAACTATGGCTACACCTTC. It encodes CSVVGGANYGYTF. This chain links TRBV29-1 with TRBJ1-2, with a weak D call TRBD1 (6 bases). This CDR3 is built from 13 residues. Looked up from germline, CDR1 is SQVTM and CDR2 is ANQGSEA.

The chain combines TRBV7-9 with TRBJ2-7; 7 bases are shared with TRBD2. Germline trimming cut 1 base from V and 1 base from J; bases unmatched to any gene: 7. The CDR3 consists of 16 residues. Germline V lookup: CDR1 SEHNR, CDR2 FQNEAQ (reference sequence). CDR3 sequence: CASSLGAGGSSYEQYF. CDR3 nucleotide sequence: TGTGCCAGCAGCTTAGGTGCCGGGGGGTCTTCCTACGAGCAGTACTTC.

The CDR3 nucleotides read TGTGCCAGCAGCTTCCAGGGCCCCGGGCAAGAGACCCAGTACTTC. Its translation: CASSFQGPGQETQYF. The J gene is TRBJ2-5, the V gene TRBV7-2; D is possibly TRBD1 (5 bases). The CDR3 sequence is 15 residues long. Trimming took off 3 bases at V and 2 bases at J, with 13 bases between the two ends. Germline lookup yields CDR1 SGHTA and CDR2 FQGNSA.

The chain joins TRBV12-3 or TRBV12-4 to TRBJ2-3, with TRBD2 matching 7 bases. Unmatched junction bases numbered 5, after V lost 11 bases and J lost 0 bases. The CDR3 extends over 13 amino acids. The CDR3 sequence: CAVGGSSTDTQYF. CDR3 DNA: TGTGCCGTGGGGGGGTCTAGCACAGATACGCAGTATTTT.

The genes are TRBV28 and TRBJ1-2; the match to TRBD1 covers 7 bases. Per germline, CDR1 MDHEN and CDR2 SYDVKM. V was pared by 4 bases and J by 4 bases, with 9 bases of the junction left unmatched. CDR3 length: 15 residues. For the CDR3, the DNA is TGTGCCAGCAGTTCACAACAGGGGTATGGCTATGGCTACACCTTC. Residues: CASSSQQGYGYGYTF.

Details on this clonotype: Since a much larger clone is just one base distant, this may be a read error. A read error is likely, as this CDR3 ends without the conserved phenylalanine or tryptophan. The CDR3 DNA is TGTGCCAGCAGCTTAAGGCCTAGCGGGGACAATGAGCAGTTCTTA. Translation: CASSLRPSGDNEQFL. The V call is TRBV7-2, the J call TRBJ2-1, with 9 bases identical to TRBD2. In germline, CDR1 is SGHTA, CDR2 FQGNSA. The CDR3 extends over 15 amino acids. J gave up 5 bases and V 2 bases, and 4 bases lay outside the gene matches.

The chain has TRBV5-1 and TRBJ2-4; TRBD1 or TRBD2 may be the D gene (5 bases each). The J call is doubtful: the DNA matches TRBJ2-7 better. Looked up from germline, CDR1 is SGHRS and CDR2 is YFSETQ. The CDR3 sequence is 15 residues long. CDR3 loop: CASSRDPLGAYEQYF. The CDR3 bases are TGCGCCAGCAGCCGGGACCCCCTTGGCGCCTACGAGCAGTACTTC.

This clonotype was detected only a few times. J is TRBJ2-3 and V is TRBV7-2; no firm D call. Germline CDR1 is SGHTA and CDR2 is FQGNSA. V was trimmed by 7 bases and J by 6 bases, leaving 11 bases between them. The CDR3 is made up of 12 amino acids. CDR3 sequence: CASTPLGDTQYF. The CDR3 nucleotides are TGTGCCAGCACCCCTCTAGGGGATACGCAGTATTTT.

The CDR3 loop reads CASSPQRGGLNEQFF. In nucleotides, the CDR3 is TGTGCCAGCAGCCCCCAGCGGGGGGGCCTCAATGAGCAGTTCTTC. V usage is TRBV7-2 and J usage is TRBJ2-1; 10 bases align to TRBD2. V was clipped by 5 bases and J by 6 bases; unmatched bases: 7. The CDR3 is 15 residues long. The germline CDR1 and CDR2 sequences are SGHTA and FQGNSA. The full variable domain, its missing parts supplied by reference TRBV7-2 and TRBJ2-1, is GAGVSQSPSNKVTEKGKDVELRCDPISGHTALYWYRQSLGQGLEFLIYFQGNSAPDKSGLPSDRFSAERTGGSVSTLTIQRTQQEDSAVYLCASSPQRGGLNEQFFGPGTRLTVL.

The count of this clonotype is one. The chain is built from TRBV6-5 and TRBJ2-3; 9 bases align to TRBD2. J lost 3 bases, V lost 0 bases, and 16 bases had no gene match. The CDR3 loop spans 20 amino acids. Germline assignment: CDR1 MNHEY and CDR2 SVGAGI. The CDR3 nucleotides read TGTGCCAGCAGTTACTCGATTCATTTTTGCGCTAGCGGGACTACAGATACGCAGTATTTT. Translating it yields CASSYSIHFCASGTTDTQYF.

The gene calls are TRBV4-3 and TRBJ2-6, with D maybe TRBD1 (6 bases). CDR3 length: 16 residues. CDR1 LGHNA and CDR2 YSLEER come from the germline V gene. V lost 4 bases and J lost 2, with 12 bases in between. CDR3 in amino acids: CASSRNQGTGANVLTF. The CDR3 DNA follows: TGCGCCAGCAGCCGTAACCAGGGGACTGGGGCCAACGTCCTGACTTTC.

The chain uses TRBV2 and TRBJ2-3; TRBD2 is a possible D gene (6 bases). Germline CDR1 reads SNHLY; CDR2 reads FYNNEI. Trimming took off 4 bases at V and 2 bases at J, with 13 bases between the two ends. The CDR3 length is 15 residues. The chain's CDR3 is CASSGGRGDTDTQYF. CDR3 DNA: TGTGCCAGCAGTGGGGGACGCGGGGACACAGATACGCAGTATTTT.

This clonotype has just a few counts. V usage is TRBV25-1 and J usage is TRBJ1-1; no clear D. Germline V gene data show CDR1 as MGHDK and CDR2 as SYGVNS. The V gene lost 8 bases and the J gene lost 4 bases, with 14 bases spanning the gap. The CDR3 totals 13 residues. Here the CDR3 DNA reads TGTGCCAGCTGTTACTCTGGGAGCACTGAAGCTTTCTTT. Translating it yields CASCYSGSTEAFF.

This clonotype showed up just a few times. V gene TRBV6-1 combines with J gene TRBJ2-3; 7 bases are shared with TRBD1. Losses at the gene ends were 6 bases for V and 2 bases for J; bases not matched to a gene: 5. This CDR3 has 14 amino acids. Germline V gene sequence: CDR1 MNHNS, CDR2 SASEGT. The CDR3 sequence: CASSIGTVTDTQYF. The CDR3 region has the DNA TGTGCCAGCAGCATTGGGACAGTCACAGATACGCAGTATTTT.

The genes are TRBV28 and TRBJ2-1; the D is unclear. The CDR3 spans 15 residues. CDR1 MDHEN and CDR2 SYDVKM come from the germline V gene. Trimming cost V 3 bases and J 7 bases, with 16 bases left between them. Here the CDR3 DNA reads TGTGCCAGCAGTTTTGGGCTGGTGGTTTTGAATGAGCAGTTCTTC. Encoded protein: CASSFGLVVLNEQFF.

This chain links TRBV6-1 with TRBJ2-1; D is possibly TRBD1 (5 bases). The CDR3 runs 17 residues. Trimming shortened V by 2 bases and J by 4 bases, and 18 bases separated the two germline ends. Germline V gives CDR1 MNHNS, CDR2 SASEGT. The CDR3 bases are TGTGCCAGCAGTGAACTCAACCTGGGGCCTACTTACAATGAGCAGTTCTTC. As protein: CASSELNLGPTYNEQFF.

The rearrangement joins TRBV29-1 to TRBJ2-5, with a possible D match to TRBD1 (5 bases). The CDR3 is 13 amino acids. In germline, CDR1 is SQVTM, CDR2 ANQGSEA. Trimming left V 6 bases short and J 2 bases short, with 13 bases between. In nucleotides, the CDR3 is TGCAGCGTACGGACACTATGGCAAGAGACCCAGTACTTC. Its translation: CSVRTLWQETQYF.

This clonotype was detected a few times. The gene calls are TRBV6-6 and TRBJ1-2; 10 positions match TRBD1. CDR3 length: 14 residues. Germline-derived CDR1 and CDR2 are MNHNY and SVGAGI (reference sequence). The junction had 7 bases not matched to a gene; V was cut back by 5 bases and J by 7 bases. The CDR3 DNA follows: TGTGCCAGCAGTACCCCGGGACAGGGGCTTGGCTACACCTTC. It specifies CASSTPGQGLGYTF.

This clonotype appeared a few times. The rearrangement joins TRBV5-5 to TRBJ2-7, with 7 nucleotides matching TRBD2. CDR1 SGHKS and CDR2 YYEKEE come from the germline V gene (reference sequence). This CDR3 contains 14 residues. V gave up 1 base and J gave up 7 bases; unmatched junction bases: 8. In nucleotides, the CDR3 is TGTGCCAGCAGCTTGACAGCGGGACTACGGGAGCAGTACTTC. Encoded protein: CASSLTAGLREQYF. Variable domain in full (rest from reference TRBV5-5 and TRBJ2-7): DAGVTQSPTHLIKTRGQQVTLRCSPISGHKSVSWYQQVLGQGPQFIFQYYEKEERGRGNFPDRFSARQFPNYSSELNVNALLLGDSALYLCASSLTAGLREQYFGPGTRLTVT.

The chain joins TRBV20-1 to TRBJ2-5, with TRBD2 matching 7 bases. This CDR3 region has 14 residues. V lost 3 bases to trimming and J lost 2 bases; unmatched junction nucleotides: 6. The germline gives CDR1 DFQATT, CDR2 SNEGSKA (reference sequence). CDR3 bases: TGCAGTGCTAGTTCCGGGGGGAGACAAGAGACCCAGTACTTC. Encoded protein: CSASSGGRQETQYF.

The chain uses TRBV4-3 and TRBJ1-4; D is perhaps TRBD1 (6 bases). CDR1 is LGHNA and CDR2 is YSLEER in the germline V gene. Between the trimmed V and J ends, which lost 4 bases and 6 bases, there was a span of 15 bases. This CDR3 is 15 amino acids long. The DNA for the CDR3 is TGCGCCAGCAGCCGCATACAGGGTATGGATGAAAAACTGTTTTTT. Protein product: CASSRIQGMDEKLFF.

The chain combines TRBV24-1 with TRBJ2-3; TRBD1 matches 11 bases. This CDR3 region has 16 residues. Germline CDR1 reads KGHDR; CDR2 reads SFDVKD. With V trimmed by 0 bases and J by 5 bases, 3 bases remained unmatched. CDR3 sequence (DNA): TGTGCCACCAGTGATTTGGGACAGGGGGCGAAAGATACGCAGTATTTT. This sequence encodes CATSDLGQGAKDTQYF.

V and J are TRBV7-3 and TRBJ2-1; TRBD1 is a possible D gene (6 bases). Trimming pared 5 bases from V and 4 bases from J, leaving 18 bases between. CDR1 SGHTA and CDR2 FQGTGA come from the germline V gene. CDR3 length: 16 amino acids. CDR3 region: CASSQLGQSEYNEQFF. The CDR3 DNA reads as TGTGCCAGCAGCCAATTGGGACAATCCGAATACAATGAGCAGTTCTTC. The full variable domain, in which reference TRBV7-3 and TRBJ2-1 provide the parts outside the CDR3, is GAGVSQTPSNKVTEKGKYVELRCDPISGHTALYWYRQSLGQGPEFLIYFQGTGAADDSGLPNDRFFAVRPEGSVSTLKIQRTERGDSAVYLCASSQLGQSEYNEQFFGPGTRLTVL.

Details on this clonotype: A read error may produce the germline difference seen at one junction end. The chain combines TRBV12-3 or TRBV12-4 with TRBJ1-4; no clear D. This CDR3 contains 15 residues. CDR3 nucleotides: TGTGCCGGCAGCCCTACAGAGTCAACTAATGAAAAACTGTTTTTT. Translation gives CAGSPTESTNEKLFF.

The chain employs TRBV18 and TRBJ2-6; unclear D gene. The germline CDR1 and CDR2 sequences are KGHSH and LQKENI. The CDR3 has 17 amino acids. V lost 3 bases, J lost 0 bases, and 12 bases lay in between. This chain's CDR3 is CASSPTGQSSGANVLTF. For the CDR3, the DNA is TGTGCCAGCTCACCCACCGGCCAGAGCTCTGGGGCCAACGTCCTGACTTTC. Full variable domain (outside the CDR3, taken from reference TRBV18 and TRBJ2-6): NAGVMQNPRHLVRRRGQEARLRCSPMKGHSHVYWYRQLPEEGLKFMVYLQKENIIDESGMPKERFSAEFPKEGPSILRIQQVVRGDSAAYFCASSPTGQSSGANVLTFGAGSRLTVL.

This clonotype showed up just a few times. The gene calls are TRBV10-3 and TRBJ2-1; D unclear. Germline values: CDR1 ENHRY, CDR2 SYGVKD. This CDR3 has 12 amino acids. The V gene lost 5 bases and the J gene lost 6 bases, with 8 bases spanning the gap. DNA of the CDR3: TGTGCCATCAGTATTCAGATCAATGAGCAGTTCTTC. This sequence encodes CAISIQINEQFF.

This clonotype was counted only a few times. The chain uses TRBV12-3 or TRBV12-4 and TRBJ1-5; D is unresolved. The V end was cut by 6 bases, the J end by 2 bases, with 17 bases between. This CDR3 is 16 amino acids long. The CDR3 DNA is TGTGCCAGCAGCTATGCCGTGGGGTCGGGCAATCAGCCCCAGCATTTT. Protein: CASSYAVGSGNQPQHF.

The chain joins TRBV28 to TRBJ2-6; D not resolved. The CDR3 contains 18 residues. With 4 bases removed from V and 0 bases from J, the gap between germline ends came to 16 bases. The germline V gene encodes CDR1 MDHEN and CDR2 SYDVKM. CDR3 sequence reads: CASSSLPFVSSGANVLTF. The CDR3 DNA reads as TGTGCCAGCAGTTCACTACCTTTCGTTAGCTCTGGGGCCAACGTCCTGACTTTC. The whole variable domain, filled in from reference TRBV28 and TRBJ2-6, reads DVKVTQSSRYLVKRTGEKVFLECVQDMDHENMFWYRQDPGLGLRLIYFSYDVKMKEKGDIPEGYSVSREKKERFSLILESASTNQTSMYLCASSSLPFVSSGANVLTFGAGSRLTVL.

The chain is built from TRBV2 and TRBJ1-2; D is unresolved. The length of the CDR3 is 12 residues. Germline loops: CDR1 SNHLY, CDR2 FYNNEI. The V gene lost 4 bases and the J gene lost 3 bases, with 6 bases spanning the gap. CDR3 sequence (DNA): TGTGCCAGCAGTGCGTCCTACTATGGCTACACCTTC. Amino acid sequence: CASSASYYGYTF.